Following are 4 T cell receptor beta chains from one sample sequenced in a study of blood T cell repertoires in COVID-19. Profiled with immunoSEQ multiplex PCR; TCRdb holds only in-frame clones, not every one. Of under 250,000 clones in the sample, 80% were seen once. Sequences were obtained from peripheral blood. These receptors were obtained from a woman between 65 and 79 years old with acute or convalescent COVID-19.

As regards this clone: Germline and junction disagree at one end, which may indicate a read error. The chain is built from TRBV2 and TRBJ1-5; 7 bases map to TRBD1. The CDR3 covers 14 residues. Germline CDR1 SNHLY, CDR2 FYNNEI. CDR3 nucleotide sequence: TGTGCCAGCAGCGAAGGGGGCTCCGGGCAGCCCCAGCATTTT. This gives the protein CASSEGGSGQPQHF.

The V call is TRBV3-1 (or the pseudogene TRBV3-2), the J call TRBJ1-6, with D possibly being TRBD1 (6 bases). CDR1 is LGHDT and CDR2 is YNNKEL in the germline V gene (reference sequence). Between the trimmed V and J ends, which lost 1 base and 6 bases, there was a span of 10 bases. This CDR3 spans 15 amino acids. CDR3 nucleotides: TGTGCCAGCAGCCAAGTTAGAGGGGGTAATTCACCCCTCCACTTT. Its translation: CASSQVRGGNSPLHF.

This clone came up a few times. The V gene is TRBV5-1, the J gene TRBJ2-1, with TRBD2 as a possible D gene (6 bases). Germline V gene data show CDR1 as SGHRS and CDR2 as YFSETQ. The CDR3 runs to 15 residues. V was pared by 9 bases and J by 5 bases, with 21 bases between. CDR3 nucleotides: TGCGCCACCCGACGGGGATTTAGCGGCAACAATGAGCAGTTCTTC. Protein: CATRRGFSGNNEQFF.

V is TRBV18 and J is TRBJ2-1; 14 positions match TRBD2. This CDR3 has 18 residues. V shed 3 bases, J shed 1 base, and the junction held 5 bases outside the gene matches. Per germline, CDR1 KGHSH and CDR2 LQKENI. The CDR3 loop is CASSPGTSGSRSYNEQFF. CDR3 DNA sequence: TGTGCCAGCTCACCCGGGACTAGCGGGAGCCGGTCCTACAATGAGCAGTTCTTC.